This T cell receptor (beta chain) is from a study of T cell changes during pregnancy in multiple sclerosis. V was clipped by 3 bases and J by 5 bases; unmatched bases: 13. Germline V gene lookup returns CDR1 LNHNV and CDR2 YYDKDF (reference sequence). This CDR3 spans 16 amino acids. Here immunoSEQ multiplex PCR was the method, and the copy in TCRdb shows in-frame clones only, minus some. The sample has roughly 30,000 clones; 89% are singletons. This clonotype was sampled from a female donor with multiple sclerosis, enrolled in a pregnancy study. The specimen was CD8+ T cells from peripheral blood mononuclear cells, collected in the second trimester of pregnancy. This chain uses TRBV15 with TRBJ2-7; TRBD1 agrees at 7 bases. Here the CDR3 DNA reads TGTGCCACCAGCAGCATACAGGGGCAGGGGGTCGACGAGCAGTACTTC. Its protein is CATSSIQGQGVDEQYF.